This T cell receptor (beta chain) was found in a study of blood T cells in healthy people across ages. The CDR3 length is 11 residues. CDR1 and CDR2 (germline): ENHRY, SYGVKD. The V end was cut by 3 bases, the J end by 8 bases, with 5 bases between. Drawing of peripheral blood yielded about 10 milliliters from each donor. The second PCR ran about 6 to 12 cycles with a sample-barcoded 5' primer and J-beta primers. Every cDNA was tagged by a template-switch adaptor with 12 random nucleotides. Every sample returned 3 million or more CDR3-containing paired-end reads. TCRdb redid the calling of the 5' RACE reads with MiXCR, one entry per CDR3 protein. The sample gives around 800,000 distinct CDR3 sequences, around two fifths of which show up once; approximately 19% is in the top ten.

Sequencing input: blood. This rearrangement joins TRBV10-3 to TRBJ2-1; D remains ambiguous. The TCR was taken from a man aged 55 to 70 in good health. The CDR3 region is CAISDGYEQFF. For the CDR3, the DNA is TGTGCCATCAGTGATGGGTATGAGCAGTTCTTC.